The 7 T cell receptor beta chains below come from one sample, sequenced in a study of blood T cell repertoires in COVID-19. Only in-frame clones appear in the TCRdb table, and some are missing; sequencing was by immunoSEQ multiplex PCR. This sample has about 190,000 clones, with under 80% found just once. The sequenced sample was peripheral blood. Every receptor here comes from a woman aged 45-65 years with acute or convalescent COVID-19.

The chain couples TRBV5-1 to TRBJ2-3, with TRBD1 matching over 7 bases. Germline CDR1 is SGHRS and CDR2 is YFSETQ. V lost 0 bases, J lost 3 bases, and 1 base stayed unmatched. The CDR3 totals 14 residues. This CDR3 is CASSLVGQTDTQYF. DNA of the CDR3: TGCGCCAGCAGCTTGGTGGGACAGACAGATACGCAGTATTTT. Full variable domain (remainder filled in from reference TRBV5-1 and TRBJ2-3): KAGVTQTPRYLIKTRGQQVTLSCSPISGHRSVSWYQQTPGQGLQFLFEYFSETQRNKGNFPGRFSGRQFSNSRSEMNVSTLELGDSALYLCASSLVGQTDTQYFGPGTRLTVL.

The chain is built from TRBV12-5 and TRBJ2-7; maybe TRBD2 (6 bases). Germline CDR1 is LGHNT and CDR2 is FRNRAP. The CDR3 consists of 17 residues. The V end was cut by 1 base, the J end by 3 bases, with 19 bases between. The CDR3 loop is CASGLARLRERYYEQYF. The CDR3 DNA reads as TGTGCTAGTGGTTTGGCCAGACTCCGGGAGAGATACTACGAGCAGTACTTC.

V usage is TRBV11-2 and J usage is TRBJ1-4; 9 bases are shared with TRBD1. V gave up 2 bases and J gave up 16 bases; unmatched junction bases: 5. The length of the CDR3 is 12 residues. CDR1 is SGHAT, CDR2 FQNNGV, per germline. The CDR3 spells CASSLQGDRAFF. As DNA, the CDR3 is TGTGCCAGCAGCTTACAGGGGGACAGGGCGTTTTTT.

J is TRBJ1-4 and V is TRBV30; possible D gene TRBD1, 6 bases. Germline values: CDR1 GTSNPN, CDR2 SVGIG (reference sequence). The germline V and J ends were trimmed by 6 bases and 7 bases, with 12 bases remaining between them. The CDR3 extends over 12 amino acids. CDR3 bases: TGTGCCTGCAGGGGCGTGGGTGAAAAACTGTTTTTT. Its translation is CACRGVGEKLFF. Supplemented by reference TRBV30 and TRBJ1-4, the full variable domain reads SQTIHQWPATLVQPVGSPLSLECTVEGTSNPNLYWYRQAAGRGLQLLFYSVGIGQISSEVPQNLSASRPQDRQFILSSKKLLLSDSGFYLCACRGVGEKLFFGSGTQLSVL.

This clone was detected ten times or more. This sample includes further DNA sequences coding for the same CDR3. The V and J genes are TRBV9 and TRBJ2-3, with D possibly matching TRBD2 (6 bases). CDR3 length: 13 amino acids. Trimming took 4 bases from V and 3 from J, leaving 9 bases between them. Germline CDR1 SGDLS, CDR2 YYNGEE. CDR3 loop: CASSLARTDTQYF. Here the CDR3 DNA reads TGTGCCAGCAGCCTAGCGAGAACAGATACGCAGTATTTT.

The gene calls are TRBV5-1 and TRBJ2-3; D call uncertain. Trimming took 0 bases from V and 1 from J, leaving 6 bases between them. The CDR3 loop spans 14 amino acids. Looked up from germline, CDR1 is SGHRS and CDR2 is YFSETQ. CDR3 protein: CASSLASGTDTQYF. The DNA for the CDR3 is TGCGCCAGCAGCTTGGCTTCCGGCACAGATACGCAGTATTTT.

The chain joins TRBV3-1 (or the pseudogene TRBV3-2) to TRBJ1-5, with 8 bases identical to TRBD1. Per germline, CDR1 LGHDT and CDR2 YNNKEL (reference sequence). CDR3 length: 16 residues. Trimming at V came to 1 base and at J to 4 bases, leaving 6 bases not matched to a gene. CDR3 loop: CASSQGQGLANQPQHF. The CDR3 DNA reads as TGTGCCAGCAGCCAAGGACAGGGGTTAGCGAATCAGCCCCAGCATTTT.